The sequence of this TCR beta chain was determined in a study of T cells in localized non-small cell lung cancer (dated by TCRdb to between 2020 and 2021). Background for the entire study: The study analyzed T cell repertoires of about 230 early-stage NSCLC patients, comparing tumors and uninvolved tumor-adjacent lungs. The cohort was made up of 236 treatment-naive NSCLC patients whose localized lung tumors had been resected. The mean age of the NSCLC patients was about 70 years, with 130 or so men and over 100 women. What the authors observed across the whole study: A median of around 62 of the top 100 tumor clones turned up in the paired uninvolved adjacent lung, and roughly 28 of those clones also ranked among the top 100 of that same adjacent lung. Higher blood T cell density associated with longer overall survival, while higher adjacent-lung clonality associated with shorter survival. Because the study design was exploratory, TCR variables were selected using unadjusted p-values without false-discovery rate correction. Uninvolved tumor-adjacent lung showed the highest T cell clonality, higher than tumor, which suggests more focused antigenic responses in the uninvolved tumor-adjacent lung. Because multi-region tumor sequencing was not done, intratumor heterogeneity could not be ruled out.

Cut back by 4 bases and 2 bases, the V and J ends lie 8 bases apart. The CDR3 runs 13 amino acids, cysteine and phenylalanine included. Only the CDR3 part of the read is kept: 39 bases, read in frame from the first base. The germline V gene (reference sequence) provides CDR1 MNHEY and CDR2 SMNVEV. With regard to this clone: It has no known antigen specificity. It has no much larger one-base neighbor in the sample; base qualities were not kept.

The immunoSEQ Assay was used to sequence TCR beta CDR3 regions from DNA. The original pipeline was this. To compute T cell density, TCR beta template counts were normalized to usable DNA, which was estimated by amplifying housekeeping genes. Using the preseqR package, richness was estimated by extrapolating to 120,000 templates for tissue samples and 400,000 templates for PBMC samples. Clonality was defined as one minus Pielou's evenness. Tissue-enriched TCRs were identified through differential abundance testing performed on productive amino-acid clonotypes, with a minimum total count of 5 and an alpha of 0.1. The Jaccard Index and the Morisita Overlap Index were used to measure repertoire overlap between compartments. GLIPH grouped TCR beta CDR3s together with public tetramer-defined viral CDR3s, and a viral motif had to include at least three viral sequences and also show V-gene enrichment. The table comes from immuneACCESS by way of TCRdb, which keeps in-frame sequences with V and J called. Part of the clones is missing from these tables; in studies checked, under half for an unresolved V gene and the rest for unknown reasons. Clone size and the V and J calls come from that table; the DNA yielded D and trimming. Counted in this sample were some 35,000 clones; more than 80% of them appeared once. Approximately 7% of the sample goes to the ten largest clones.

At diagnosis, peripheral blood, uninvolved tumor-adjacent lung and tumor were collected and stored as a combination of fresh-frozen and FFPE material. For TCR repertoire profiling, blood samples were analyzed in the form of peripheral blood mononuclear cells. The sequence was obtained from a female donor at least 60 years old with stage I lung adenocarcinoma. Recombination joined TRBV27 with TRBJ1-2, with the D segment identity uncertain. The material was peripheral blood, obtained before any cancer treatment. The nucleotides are TGTGCCAGCAGTTCCCGGGAGAACTATGGCTACACCTTC. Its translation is CASSSRENYGYTF.